This T cell receptor (beta chain) was found in a study of response to subunit inactivated influenza vaccine. Note on this clonotype: Its antigen is not known.

Broader study findings: Only a handful of new T cells, the authors suggested, are recruited with each seasonal influenza vaccination.

In TCRdb, the RT-PCR reads were re-called with MiXCR into one record per CDR3 protein. The top ten hold more than 9% of the sample, which has 550,000 to 800,000 distinct CDR3 sequences, around 14% seen once. The germline V gene has CDR1 SGHRS and CDR2 YFSETQ. The CDR3 loop spans 17 amino acids. V trimming: 0 bases; J trimming: 5 bases; junction bases outside the gene matches: 11. The TCR comes from a man aged 45-65 years who received an inactivated influenza vaccine. The chain has TRBV5-1 and TRBJ2-7, with 10 bases matching TRBD1. The source was PBMCs from blood, collected approximately 12 days after vaccination. The CDR3 sequence is CASSLGVSGTGADEQYF. The DNA for the CDR3 is TGCGCCAGCAGCTTGGGCGTATCCGGGACAGGGGCGGACGAGCAGTACTTC.